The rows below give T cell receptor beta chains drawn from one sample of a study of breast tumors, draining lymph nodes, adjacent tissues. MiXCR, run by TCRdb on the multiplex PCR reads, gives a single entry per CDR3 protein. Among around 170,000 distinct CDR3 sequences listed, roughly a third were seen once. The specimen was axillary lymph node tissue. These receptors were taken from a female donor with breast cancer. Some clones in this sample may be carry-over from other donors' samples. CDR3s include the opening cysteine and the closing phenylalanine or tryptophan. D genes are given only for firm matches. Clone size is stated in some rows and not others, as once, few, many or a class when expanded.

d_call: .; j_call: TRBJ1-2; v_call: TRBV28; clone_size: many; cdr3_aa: CASSTLQNYGYTF; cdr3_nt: TGTGCCAGCAGTACACTACAGAACTATGGCTACACCTTC
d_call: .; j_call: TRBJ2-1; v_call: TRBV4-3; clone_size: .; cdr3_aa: CASSDPSGPSYNEQFF; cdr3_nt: TGCGCCAGCAGCGACCCGTCGGGTCCATCCTACAATGAGCAGTTCTTC
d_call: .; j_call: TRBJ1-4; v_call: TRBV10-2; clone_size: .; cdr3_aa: CASRELGEKLFF; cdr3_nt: TGCGCCAGCAGAGAACTCGGTGAGAAACTGTTTTTT
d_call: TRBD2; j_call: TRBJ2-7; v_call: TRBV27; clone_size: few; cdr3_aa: CASSLWGGRFGEQYF; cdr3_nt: TGTGCCAGCAGTTTATGGGGGGGTCGGTTCGGCGAGCAGTACTTC
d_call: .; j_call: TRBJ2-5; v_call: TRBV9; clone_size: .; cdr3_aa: CASSVETGGRETQYF; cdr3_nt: TGTGCCAGCAGCGTAGAAACGGGTGGGCGAGAGACCCAGTACTTC
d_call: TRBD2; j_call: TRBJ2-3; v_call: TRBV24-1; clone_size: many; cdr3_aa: CATSVGGSSDRTDTQYF; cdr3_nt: TGTGCCACCAGTGTGGGGGGGTCTTCTGACCGCACAGATACGCAGTATTTT
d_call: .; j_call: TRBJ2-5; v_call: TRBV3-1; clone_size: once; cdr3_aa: CPSSQDTARGETQYF; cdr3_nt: TGTCCCAGCAGCCAAGACACAGCACGGGGGGAGACCCAGTACTTC
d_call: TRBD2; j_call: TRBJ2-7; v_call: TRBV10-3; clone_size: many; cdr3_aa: CAISEAGALYEQYF; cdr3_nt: TGTGCCATCAGTGAAGCGGGGGCCCTATACGAGCAGTACTTC
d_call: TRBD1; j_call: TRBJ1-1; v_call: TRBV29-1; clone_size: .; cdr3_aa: CSAGSIGQGAEAFF; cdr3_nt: TGCAGCGCTGGCTCGATTGGACAGGGGGCTGAAGCTTTCTTT
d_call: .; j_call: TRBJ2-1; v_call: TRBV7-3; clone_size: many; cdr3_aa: CASSLNTGAGEQFF; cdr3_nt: TGTGCCAGCAGCTTAAATACGGGGGCAGGTGAGCAGTTCTTC
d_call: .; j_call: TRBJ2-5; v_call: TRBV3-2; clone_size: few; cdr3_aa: CASSQDDRRADRETQYF; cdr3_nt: TGTGCCAGCAGCCAAGATGATAGGAGAGCGGATAGAGAGACCCAGTACTTC
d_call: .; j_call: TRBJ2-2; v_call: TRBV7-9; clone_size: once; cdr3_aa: CASSSPGLAGELFF; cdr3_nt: TGTGCCAGCAGCTCCCCTGGCTTAGCGGGGGAGCTGTTTTTT
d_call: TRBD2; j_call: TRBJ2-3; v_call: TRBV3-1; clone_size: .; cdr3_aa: CASSYGLAGIGTDTQYF; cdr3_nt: TGTGCCAGCAGCTACGGACTAGCGGGGATAGGCACAGATACGCAGTATTTT
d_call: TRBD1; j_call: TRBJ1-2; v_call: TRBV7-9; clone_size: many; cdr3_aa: CASSQQGARGYTF; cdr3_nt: TGTGCCAGCAGCCAACAGGGGGCGCGGGGCTACACCTTC
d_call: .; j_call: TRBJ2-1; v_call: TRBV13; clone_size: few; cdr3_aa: CASSLRGRGSYNEQFF; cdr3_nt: TGTGCCAGCAGCTTACGCGGTAGAGGATCCTACAATGAGCAGTTCTTC
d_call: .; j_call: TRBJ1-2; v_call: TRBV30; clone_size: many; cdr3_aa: CAWSAVNYGYTF; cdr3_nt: TGTGCCTGGAGCGCCGTGAACTATGGCTACACCTTC
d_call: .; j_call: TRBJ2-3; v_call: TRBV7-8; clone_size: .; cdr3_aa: CASSLGNNEQYF; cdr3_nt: TGTGCCAGCAGTCTAGGGAACAATGAGCAGTATTTT
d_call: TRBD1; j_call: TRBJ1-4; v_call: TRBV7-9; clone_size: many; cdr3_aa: CASSPTQGEREKLFF; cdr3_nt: TGTGCCAGCAGCCCGACGCAGGGGGAGCGGGAAAAACTGTTTTTT
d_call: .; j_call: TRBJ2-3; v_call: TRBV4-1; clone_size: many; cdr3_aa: CASSQGGPDTQYF; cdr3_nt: TGCGCCAGCAGCCAAGGGGGGCCAGATACGCAGTATTTT
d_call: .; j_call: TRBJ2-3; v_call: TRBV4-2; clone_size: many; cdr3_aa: CASSQDRLSTDTQYF; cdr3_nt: TGTGCCAGCAGCCAAGATCGGCTAAGCACAGATACGCAGTATTTT
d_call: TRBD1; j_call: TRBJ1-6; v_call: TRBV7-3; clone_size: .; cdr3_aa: CASSYRTGGVNSPLHF; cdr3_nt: TGTGCCAGCAGCTACCGGACAGGGGGCGTAAATTCACCCCTCCACTTT
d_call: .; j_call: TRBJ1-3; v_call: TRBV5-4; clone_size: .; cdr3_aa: CASSSRLAGNTIYF; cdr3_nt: TGTGCCAGCAGCTCTAGACTAGCGGGAAACACCATATATTTT
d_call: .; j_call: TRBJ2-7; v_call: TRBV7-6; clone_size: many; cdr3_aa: CASSRGNYEQYF; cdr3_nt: TGTGCCAGCAGCCGAGGGAACTACGAGCAGTACTTC
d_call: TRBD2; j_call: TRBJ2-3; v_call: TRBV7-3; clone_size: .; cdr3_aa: CASRPLVGGSTDTQYF; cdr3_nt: TGTGCCAGCAGGCCCCTAGTGGGGGGGAGCACAGATACGCAGTATTTT
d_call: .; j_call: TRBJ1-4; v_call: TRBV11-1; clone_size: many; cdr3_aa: CASSPPWGQLFF; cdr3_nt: TGTGCCAGCAGCCCCCCGTGGGGTCAACTGTTTTTT
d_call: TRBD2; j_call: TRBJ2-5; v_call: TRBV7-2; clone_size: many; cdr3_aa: CASSLGLAGGEETQYF; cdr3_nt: TGTGCCAGCAGCTTGGGACTAGCGGGGGGTGAAGAGACCCAGTACTTC
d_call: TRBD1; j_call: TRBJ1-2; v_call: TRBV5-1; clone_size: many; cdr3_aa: CASSPVRDRGREDGYTF; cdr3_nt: TGCGCCAGCAGCCCCGTCCGGGACAGGGGGCGCGAAGATGGCTACACCTTC
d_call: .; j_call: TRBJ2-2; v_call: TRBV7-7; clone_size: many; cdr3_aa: CASSLLQDSINTGELFF; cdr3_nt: TGTGCTAGCAGCTTACTCCAAGACAGTATTAACACCGGGGAGCTGTTTTTT
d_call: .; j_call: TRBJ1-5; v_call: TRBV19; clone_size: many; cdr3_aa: CASSIQQYQPQHF; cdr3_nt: TGTGCCAGTAGTATACAGCAATATCAGCCCCAGCATTTT